This record concerns one T cell receptor beta chain sequence. Its antigen remains unknown. The CDR3 sequence is 16 residues long. Trimming at V came to 4 bases and at J to 8 bases, leaving 13 bases not matched to a gene. CDR1 and CDR2 from the germline V gene are LNHDA and SQIVND (reference sequence). These data belong to a study of T cell responses to AZD1222 COVID-19 vaccine. Turning to the study itself: Investigators merged groups given second doses at roughly 4 or roughly 12 weeks.

Study-level findings and limits: Nearly half of spike-specific TCRs reportedly target variant regions that are unmutated in the B.1.351 and B.1.1.7 variants.

The data were produced by immunoSEQ multiplex PCR, yet TCRdb's version contains in-frame clones alone and is incomplete. The sample includes 140,000 to 150,000 clones, roughly nine tenths seen only once; the top ten take about 3.7%. The chain joins TRBV19 to TRBJ1-2; 10 bases line up with TRBD1. This specimen was peripheral blood, taken on day 0 of AZD1222 vaccination. The TCR was taken from an adult in good health. The CDR3 bases are TGTGCCAGTAGTAACCAAGGTCGGGACAGGGGTTCGGGCTACACCTTC. Amino acid sequence: CASSNQGRDRGSGYTF.